The 5 T cell receptor beta chains listed next were all sequenced from one sample in a study of blood T cell repertoires in COVID-19. The assay was immunoSEQ multiplex PCR, and TCRdb's table has in-frame clones only and misses some. Found here are about 300,000 clones, approximately 89% of them singletons; the top ten hold 1.5% to 2%. Source material: peripheral blood. All receptors come from a woman aged 25-40 years with COVID-19, enrolled during active disease.

The rearrangement links TRBV4-1 to TRBJ1-2; 12 positions match TRBD1. This CDR3 has 16 residues. The germline V gene has CDR1 MGHRA and CDR2 YSYEKL. With V trimmed by 5 bases and J by 6 bases, 10 bases remained unmatched. The CDR3 reads CASSMNPGQGANGYTF. The CDR3 region has the DNA TGCGCCAGCAGCATGAATCCGGGACAGGGGGCTAATGGCTACACCTTC.

This clone was counted once. V gene TRBV5-8 combines with J gene TRBJ2-1, with unresolved D. The germline V gene encodes CDR1 SGHTS and CDR2 YDEGEE. Deletions cut 4 bases from V and 12 bases from J, with 8 bases between. The CDR3 runs 10 residues. CDR3 sequence reads: CASSPLGQFF. The CDR3 DNA sequence: TGTGCCAGCAGCCCCCTCGGGCAGTTCTTC.

The V call is TRBV5-1, the J call TRBJ1-1; a weak D match, TRBD1 (6 bases). Germline V lookup: CDR1 SGHRS, CDR2 YFSETQ. Trimming pared 4 bases from V and 3 bases from J, leaving 10 bases between. This CDR3 contains 13 residues. The CDR3 here is CASSPQGDTEAFF. For the CDR3, the DNA is TGCGCCAGCAGCCCACAGGGAGACACTGAAGCTTTCTTT.

The genes are TRBV6-2 or TRBV6-3 and TRBJ1-6, with D perhaps TRBD1 (5 bases). Trimming shortened V by 4 bases and J by 11 bases, and 18 bases separated the two germline ends. The V gene's germline CDR1 is MNHEY and CDR2 SVGEGT. CDR3 length equals 15 residues. This CDR3 is CASSSIRAWGAPLHF. The CDR3 DNA is TGTGCCAGCAGTTCCATCCGGGCCTGGGGGGCACCCCTCCACTTT.

In its sample, this clone was seen once. The chain recombines TRBV11-2 with TRBJ1-1, with no clear D. Germline V lookup: CDR1 SGHAT, CDR2 FQNNGV. The CDR3 loop spans 15 amino acids. V was trimmed by 4 bases and J by 2 bases, leaving 14 bases between them. The CDR3 DNA follows: TGTGCCAGCAGCTCCCGAGGGCGATTAAACACTGAAGCTTTCTTT. Translating it yields CASSSRGRLNTEAFF.